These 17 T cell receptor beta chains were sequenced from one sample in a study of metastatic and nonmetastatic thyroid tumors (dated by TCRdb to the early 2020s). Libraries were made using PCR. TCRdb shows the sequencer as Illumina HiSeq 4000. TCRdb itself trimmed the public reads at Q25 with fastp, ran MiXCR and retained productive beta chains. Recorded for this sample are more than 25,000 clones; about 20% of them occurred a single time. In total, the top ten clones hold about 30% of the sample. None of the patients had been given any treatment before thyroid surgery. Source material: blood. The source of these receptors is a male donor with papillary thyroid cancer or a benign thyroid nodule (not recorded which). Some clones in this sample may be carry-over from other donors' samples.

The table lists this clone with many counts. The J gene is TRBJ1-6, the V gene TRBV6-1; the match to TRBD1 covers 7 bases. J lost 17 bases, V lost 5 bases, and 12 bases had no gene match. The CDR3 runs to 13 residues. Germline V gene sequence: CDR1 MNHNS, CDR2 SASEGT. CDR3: CASSSSASGTVHF. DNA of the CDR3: TGTGCCAGCAGTTCTTCTGCCTCCGGGACAGTCCACTTT.

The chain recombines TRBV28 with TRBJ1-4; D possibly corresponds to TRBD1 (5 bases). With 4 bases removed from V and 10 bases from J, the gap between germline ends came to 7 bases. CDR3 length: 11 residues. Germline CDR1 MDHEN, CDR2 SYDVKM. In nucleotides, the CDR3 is TGTGCCAGCAGTTCAGGGAGAAAACTGTTTTTT. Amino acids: CASSSGRKLFF.

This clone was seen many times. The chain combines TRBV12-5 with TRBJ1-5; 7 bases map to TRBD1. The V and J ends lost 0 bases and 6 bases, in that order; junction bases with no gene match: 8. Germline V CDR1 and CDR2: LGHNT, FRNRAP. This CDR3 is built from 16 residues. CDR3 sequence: CASGLVLRQGGQPQHF. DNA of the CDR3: TGTGCTAGTGGTTTGGTCCTTCGACAGGGCGGTCAGCCCCAGCATTTT.

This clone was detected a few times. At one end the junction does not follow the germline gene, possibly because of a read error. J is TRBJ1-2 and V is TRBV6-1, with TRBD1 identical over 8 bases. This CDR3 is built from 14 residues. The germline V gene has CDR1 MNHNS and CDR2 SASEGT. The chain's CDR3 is CAWSEAGTGYGYPF. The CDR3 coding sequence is TGTGCCTGGAGTGAAGCCGGGACAGGCTATGGCTACCCCTTC.

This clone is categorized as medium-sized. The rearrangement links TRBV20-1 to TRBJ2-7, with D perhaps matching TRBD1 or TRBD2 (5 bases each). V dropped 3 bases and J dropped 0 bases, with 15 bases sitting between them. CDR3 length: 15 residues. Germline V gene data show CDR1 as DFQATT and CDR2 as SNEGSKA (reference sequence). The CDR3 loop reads CSASGGPGSSYEQYF. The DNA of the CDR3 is TGCAGTGCTAGTGGGGGTCCGGGGAGCTCCTACGAGCAGTACTTC.

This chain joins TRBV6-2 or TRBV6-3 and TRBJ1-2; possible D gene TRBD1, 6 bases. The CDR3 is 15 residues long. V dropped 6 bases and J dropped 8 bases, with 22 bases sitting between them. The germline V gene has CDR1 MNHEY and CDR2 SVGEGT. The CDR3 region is CASRSPDSPLKGYTF. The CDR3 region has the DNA TGTGCCAGCAGATCACCGGACAGCCCCCTCAAGGGCTACACCTTC.

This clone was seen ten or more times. CDR3 in amino acids: CASSYSRGGSRDNEQFF. DNA for the CDR3: TGTGCCAGCAGTTACTCGAGAGGCGGGAGTAGGGACAATGAGCAGTTCTTC. This chain connects TRBV6-2 or TRBV6-3 to TRBJ2-1, with 7 bases aligning to TRBD2. The CDR3 has 17 residues. Unmatched junction bases numbered 10, after V lost 0 bases and J lost 5 bases. Germline values: CDR1 MNHEY, CDR2 SVGEGT.

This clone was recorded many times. In DNA form, the CDR3 reads TGTGCCAGCAGCCATGTTGGGGGTGCCTACGAGCAGTACTTC. Protein sequence: CASSHVGGAYEQYF. The chain is built from TRBV14 and TRBJ2-7; D possibly uses TRBD1 or TRBD2 (5 bases each). V lost 3 bases to trimming and J lost 2 bases, with 11 bases between them. Germline CDR1 reads SGHDN; CDR2 reads FVKESK. This CDR3 has 14 amino acids.

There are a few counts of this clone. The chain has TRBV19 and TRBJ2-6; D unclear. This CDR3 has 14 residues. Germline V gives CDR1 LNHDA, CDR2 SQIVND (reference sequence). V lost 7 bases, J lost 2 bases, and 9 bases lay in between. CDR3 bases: TGTGCCAGTAAGAGTGTGACTGGGGCCAACGTCCTGACTTTC. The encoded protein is CASKSVTGANVLTF. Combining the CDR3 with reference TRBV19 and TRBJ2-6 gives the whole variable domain DGGITQSPKYLFRKEGQNVTLSCEQNLNHDAMYWYRQDPGQGLRLIYYSQIVNDFQKGDIAEGYSVSREKKESFPLTVTSAQKNPTAFYLCASKSVTGANVLTFGAGSRLTVL.

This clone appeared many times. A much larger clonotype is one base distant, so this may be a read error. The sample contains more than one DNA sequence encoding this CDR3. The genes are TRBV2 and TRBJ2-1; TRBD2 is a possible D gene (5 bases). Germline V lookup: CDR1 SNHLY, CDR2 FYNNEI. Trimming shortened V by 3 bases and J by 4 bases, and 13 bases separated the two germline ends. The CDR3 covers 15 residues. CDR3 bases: TGTGCCAGCAGTGACCCGGGGTTTCGGTACAATGAGCAGTTCTTC. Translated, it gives CASSDPGFRYNEQFF.

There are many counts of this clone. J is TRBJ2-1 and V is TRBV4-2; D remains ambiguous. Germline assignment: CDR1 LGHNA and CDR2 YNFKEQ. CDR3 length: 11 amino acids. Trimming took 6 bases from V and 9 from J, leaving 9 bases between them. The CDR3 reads CASRGRSEQFF. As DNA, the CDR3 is TGTGCCAGCAGAGGGCGCAGTGAGCAGTTCTTC.

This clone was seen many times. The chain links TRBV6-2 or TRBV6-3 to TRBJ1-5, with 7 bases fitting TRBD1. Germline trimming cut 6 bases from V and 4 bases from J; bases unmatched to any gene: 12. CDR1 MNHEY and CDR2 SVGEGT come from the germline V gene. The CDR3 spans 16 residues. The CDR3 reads CASSLLVGQPNQPQHF. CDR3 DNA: TGTGCCAGCAGCCTACTGGTGGGACAGCCAAATCAGCCCCAGCATTTT.

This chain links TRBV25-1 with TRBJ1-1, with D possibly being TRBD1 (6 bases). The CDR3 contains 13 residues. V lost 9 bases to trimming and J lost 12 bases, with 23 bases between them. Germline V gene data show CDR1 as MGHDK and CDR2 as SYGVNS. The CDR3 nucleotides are TGTGCCAGTAGTCCACCTCAGGGGTACCTATCTTTCTTT. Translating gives CASSPPQGYLSFF.

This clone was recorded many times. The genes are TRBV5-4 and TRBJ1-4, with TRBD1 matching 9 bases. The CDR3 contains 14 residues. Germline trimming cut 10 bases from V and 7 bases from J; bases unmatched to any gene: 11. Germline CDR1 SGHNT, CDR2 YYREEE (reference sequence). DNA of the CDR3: TGTGCCGGAGCCCATCCGGGACAGGGTGAAAAACTGTTTTTT. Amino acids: CAGAHPGQGEKLFF.

The CDR3 sequence is CASSYFQGTEAFF. In DNA form, the CDR3 reads TGTGCCAGCAGTTACTTCCAGGGGACTGAAGCTTTCTTT. This chain joins TRBV6-2 or TRBV6-3 and TRBJ1-1; D perhaps matches TRBD1 (6 bases). The CDR3 spans 13 residues. Trimming took off 1 base at V and 5 bases at J, with 8 bases between the two ends. Germline assignment: CDR1 MNHEY and CDR2 SVGEGT.

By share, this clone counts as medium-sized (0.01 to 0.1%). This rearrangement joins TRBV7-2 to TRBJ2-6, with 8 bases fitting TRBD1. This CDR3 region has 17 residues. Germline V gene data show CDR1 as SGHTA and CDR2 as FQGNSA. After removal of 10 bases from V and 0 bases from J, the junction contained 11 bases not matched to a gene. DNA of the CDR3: TGTGCCACCGCCCGGGACAGGCCACGCTCTGGGGCCAACGTCCTGACTTTC. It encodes CATARDRPRSGANVLTF.

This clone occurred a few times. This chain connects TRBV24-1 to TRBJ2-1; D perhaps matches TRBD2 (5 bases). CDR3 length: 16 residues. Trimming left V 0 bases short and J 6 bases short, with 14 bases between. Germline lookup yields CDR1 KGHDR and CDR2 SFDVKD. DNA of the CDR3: TGTGCCACCAGTGATTTGCGTAGCGTGGAGATCAATGAGCAGTTCTTC. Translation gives CATSDLRSVEINEQFF.